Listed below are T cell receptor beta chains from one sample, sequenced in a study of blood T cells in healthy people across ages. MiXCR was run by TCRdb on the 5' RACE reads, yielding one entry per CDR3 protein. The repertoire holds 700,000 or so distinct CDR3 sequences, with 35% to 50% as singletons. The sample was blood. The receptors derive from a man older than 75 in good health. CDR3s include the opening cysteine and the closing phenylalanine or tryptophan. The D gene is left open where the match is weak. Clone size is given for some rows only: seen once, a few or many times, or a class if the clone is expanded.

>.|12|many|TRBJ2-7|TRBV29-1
TGCAGCGGCCCTGGGGCAGTGGGCGAGCAGTACTTC
CSGPGAVGEQYF
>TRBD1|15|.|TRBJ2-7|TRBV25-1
TGTGCCAGCAGTGATTCCGGGACAGGGGGCCTCGAGCAGTACTTC
CASSDSGTGGLEQYF
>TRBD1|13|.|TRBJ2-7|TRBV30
TGTGCCTGGACCCGGGACAGGACCTACGAGCAGTACTTC
CAWTRDRTYEQYF
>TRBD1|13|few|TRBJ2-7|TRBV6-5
TGTGCCAGCAGCCACAGGGGGCCCTACGAGCAGTACTTC
CASSHRGPYEQYF
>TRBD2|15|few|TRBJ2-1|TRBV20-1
TGCAGTGCTAGTAATAGCGGGGGGCTTTCAAATGAGCAGTTCTTC
CSASNSGGLSNEQFF
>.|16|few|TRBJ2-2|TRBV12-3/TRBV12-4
TGTGCCAGCACCACCTCGGGGGGACATCCCACCGGGGAGCTGTTTTTT
CASTTSGGHPTGELFF
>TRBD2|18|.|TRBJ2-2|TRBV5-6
TGTGCCTGCAGCTTGGGACTAGCGGGAGGGGTCCCCACCGGGGAGCTGTTTTTT
CACSLGLAGGVPTGELFF
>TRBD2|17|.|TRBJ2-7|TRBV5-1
TGCGCCAGCAGCTTGTCCGGACTAACGGGGGGGCAGGACGAGCAGTACTTC
CASSLSGLTGGQDEQYF
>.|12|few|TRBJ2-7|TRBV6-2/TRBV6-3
TGTGCCAGCAGTGACGGCCTTTACGAGCAGTACTTC
CASSDGLYEQYF
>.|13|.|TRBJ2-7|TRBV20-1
TGCAGTGCTATTGGACCCCAGGGAGGCGAGCAGTACTTC
CSAIGPQGGEQYF
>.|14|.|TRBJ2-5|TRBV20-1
TGCAGTGCTTTAGGAGGGGGGGGATTCGAGACCCAGTACTTC
CSALGGGGFETQYF
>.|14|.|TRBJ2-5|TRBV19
TGTGCCAGCGGATCGGCCATCACCGGGACCCACTCGTACTTC
CASGSAITGTHSYF
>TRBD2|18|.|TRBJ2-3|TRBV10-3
TGTGCCATCAGTGAGAGGGGGGTTAGGGCGGGGGGTAAGGATACGCAGTATTTT
CAISERGVRAGGKDTQYF
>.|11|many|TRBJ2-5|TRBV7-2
TGTGCCAGCAGCTCTAAAGAGACCCAGTACTTC
CASSSKETQYF
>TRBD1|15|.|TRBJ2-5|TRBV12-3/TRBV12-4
TGTGCCAGCAGTCCTCTGACAGGGATCCAAGAGACCCAGTACTTC
CASSPLTGIQETQYF
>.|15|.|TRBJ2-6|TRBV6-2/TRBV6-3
TGTGCCAGCAGTTACCTAGGGGGTGGGGCCAACGTCCTGACTTTC
CASSYLGGGANVLTF
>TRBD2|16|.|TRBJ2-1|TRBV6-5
TGTGCCAGCAGTTTCTCTCTAGCGGGAACGCGTATTGAGCAGTTCTTC
CASSFSLAGTRIEQFF
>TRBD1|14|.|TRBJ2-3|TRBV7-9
TGTGCCAGCAGCTTGGACAGGGCGGCAGATACGCAGTATTTT
CASSLDRAADTQYF
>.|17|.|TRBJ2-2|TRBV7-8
TGTGCCAGCAGCTTGGGGCGGGGGCGAGCGAAGGCCGGGGAGCTGTTTTTT
CASSLGRGRAKAGELFF
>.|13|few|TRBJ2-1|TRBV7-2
TGTGCCAGCAGTGGACAAAGGGCTGGGGAGCAGTTCTTC
CASSGQRAGEQFF
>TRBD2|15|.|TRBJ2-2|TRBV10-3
TGTGCCACCGAGACTAGCGGGATGAGCACCGGGGAGCTGTTTTTT
CATETSGMSTGELFF
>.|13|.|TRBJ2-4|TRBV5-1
TGCGCCAGCAGCCCCACGGGGGTGAACATTCAGTACTTC
CASSPTGVNIQYF
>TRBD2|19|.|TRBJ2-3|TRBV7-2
TGTGCCAGCAGCACCCCGAGGGCTAGCGGGCAGGGTCGCACAGATACGCAGTATTTT
CASSTPRASGQGRTDTQYF
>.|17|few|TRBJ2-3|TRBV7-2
TGTGCCAGCAGCTTAAGCGGAGCCACCCTACCCCCAGATACGCAGTATTTT
CASSLSGATLPPDTQYF
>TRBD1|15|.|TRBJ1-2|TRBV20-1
TGCAGTGCTAGATCCGGGACAGGGCGCGCGTCTGGCTACACCTTC
CSARSGTGRASGYTF
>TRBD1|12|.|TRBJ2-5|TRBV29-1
TGCAGCGTGTCGGGACAGGGGAGGACCCAGTACTTC
CSVSGQGRTQYF
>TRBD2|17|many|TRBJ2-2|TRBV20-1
TGCAGTGCCACGGGACTAGCGGGAGGAGGGAGCACCGGGGAGCTGTTTTTT
CSATGLAGGGSTGELFF
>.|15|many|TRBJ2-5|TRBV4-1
TGCGCCAGCAGCCAAGGGCCAGGCACCCCGGAAGAGCAGTACTTC
CASSQGPGTPEEQYF
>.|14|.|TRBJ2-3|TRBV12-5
TGTGCTAGTGGTTTGGTACACAGCGGTGCTACGCAGTATTTT
CASGLVHSGATQYF